The entry below describes one TCR beta chain. Its specificity is not known. The sample originates from a study of OX40 agonist ivuxolimab in advanced cancers. About the study: Recorded diagnoses for dose-escalation patients were hepatocellular carcinoma, melanoma, renal cell or head and neck cancer.

Sequenced by immunoSEQ multiplex PCR; TCRdb stores in-frame clones only, minus some. The sample carries some 150,000 clones, roughly 91% recorded once. General study findings and limits: Several nonresponders also turned out to have low normalized T-cell clonal expansion. Doses of 0.1 to 3.0 mg/kg were accompanied by clonal expansion of CD4+ and CD8+ blood T cells by week 6. On average, CD8+ T cells had more expanded clones than CD4+.

After removal of 7 bases from V and 4 bases from J, the junction contained 6 bases not matched to a gene. Germline CDR1 SQVTM, CDR2 ANQGSEA. The CDR3 covers 12 residues. The rearrangement uses TRBV29-1 and TRBJ1-2, with 7 bases fitting TRBD1. The clonotype was recovered from an adult with an advanced solid tumor such as melanoma, head and neck, liver or kidney cancer. The sample in question was CD4+ or CD8+ T cells sorted from blood, obtained in a trial of the OX40 agonist ivuxolimab. The CDR3 region is CSGGEGAYGYTF. The CDR3 coding sequence is TGCAGCGGTGGGGAGGGGGCCTATGGCTACACCTTC.